These 9 T cell receptor beta chains share one sample of origin, sequenced in a study of blood T cell repertoires in COVID-19. Data came from immunoSEQ multiplex PCR; TCRdb stores just in-frame clones and leaves some out. The table records about 220,000 clones, 84% of them present only once. Material: PBMCs or T cells enriched from blood (not recorded which). The receptors were gathered from a woman aged 40 to 50 who had recovered from COVID-19.

The rearrangement joins TRBV10-3 to TRBJ1-6; 12 positions match TRBD1. J was trimmed by 9 bases and V by 4 bases; bases with no gene match: 10. Germline CDR1 reads ENHRY; CDR2 reads SYGVKD. The CDR3 is made up of 17 amino acids. CDR3 in DNA: TGTGCCATCAGTGTTGGAGGGACAGGGGGCTTCGGTTCACCCCTCCACTTT. Its translation is CAISVGGTGGFGSPLHF.

The table lists this clone with a few counts. The chain has TRBV29-1 and TRBJ2-7, with 8 nucleotides matching TRBD2. The CDR3 totals 14 residues. The V segment lost 2 bases and the J segment 1 base; nucleotides outside the gene matches: 4. Germline V lookup: CDR1 SQVTM, CDR2 ANQGSEA. The CDR3 sequence is CSVESPGGSYEQYF. CDR3 sequence (DNA): TGCAGCGTTGAATCCCCGGGGGGGTCCTACGAGCAGTACTTC.

This chain links TRBV19 with TRBJ2-1; 7 nucleotides line up with TRBD2. The CDR3 is 15 residues long. CDR1 is LNHDA, CDR2 SQIVND, per germline (reference sequence). Trimming at V came to 5 bases and at J to 4 bases, leaving 8 bases not matched to a gene. CDR3 region: CASSSGGALYNEQFF. For the CDR3, the DNA is TGTGCCAGTAGTTCGGGGGGAGCACTATACAATGAGCAGTTCTTC.

The J gene is TRBJ2-3, the V gene TRBV18; 9 nucleotides line up with TRBD2. Germline-derived CDR1 and CDR2 are KGHSH and LQKENI. The CDR3 has 16 residues. V gave up 2 bases and J gave up 4 bases; unmatched junction bases: 7. The CDR3 region has the DNA TGTGCCAGCTCACCAGGAGCGGGAGGATGGGCAGATACGCAGTATTTT. It specifies CASSPGAGGWADTQYF.

This clone was detected only a few times. The chain joins TRBV5-6 to TRBJ1-3, with D possibly matching TRBD1 (6 bases). The CDR3 is 14 amino acids. CDR1 SGHDT and CDR2 YYEEEE come from the germline V gene. With 2 bases removed from V and 6 bases from J, the gap between germline ends came to 12 bases. Here the CDR3 reads CASSLGQKVNTIYF. The CDR3 region has the DNA TGTGCCAGCAGCTTAGGACAGAAAGTAAACACCATATATTTT. Looking up the rest from reference TRBV5-6 and TRBJ1-3 gives the full variable domain: DAGVTQSPTHLIKTRGQQVTLRCSPKSGHDTVSWYQQALGQGPQFIFQYYEEEERQRGNFPDRFSGHQFPNYSSELNVNALLLGDSALYLCASSLGQKVNTIYFGEGSWLTVV.

This clone was detected once. The rearrangement links TRBV7-9 to TRBJ2-5; D is perhaps TRBD1 (6 bases). Germline V lookup: CDR1 SEHNR, CDR2 FQNEAQ (reference sequence). Trimming stripped 2 bases from V and 4 bases from J, with 11 bases between. The CDR3 has 14 residues. In nucleotides, the CDR3 is TGTGCCAGCAGCTTATGGGGGCCCGGAGAGACCCAGTACTTC. Translation gives CASSLWGPGETQYF. The entire variable domain, with the rest obtained from reference TRBV7-9 and TRBJ2-5, is as follows: DTGVSQNPRHKITKRGQNVTFRCDPISEHNRLYWYRQTLGQGPEFLTYFQNEAQLEKSRLLSDRFSAERPKGSFSTLEIQRTEQGDSAMYLCASSLWGPGETQYFGPGTRLLVL.

The rearrangement uses TRBV28 and TRBJ1-2; maybe TRBD1 (5 bases). V dropped 2 bases and J dropped 13 bases, with 11 bases sitting between them. Germline V gene data show CDR1 as MDHEN and CDR2 as SYDVKM. The CDR3 covers 11 residues. Here the CDR3 reads CASSLKGAGTF. As DNA, the CDR3 is TGTGCCAGCAGTTTAAAAGGGGCTGGCACCTTC.

The V call is TRBV3-1 (or the pseudogene TRBV3-2), the J call TRBJ2-7; no definite D call. Between the trimmed V and J ends, which lost 1 base and 3 bases, there was a span of 7 bases. Germline V gives CDR1 LGHDT, CDR2 YNNKEL (reference sequence). The CDR3 is 13 amino acids. CDR3 region: CASSQVGDYEQYF. The CDR3, as DNA: TGTGCCAGCAGCCAAGTAGGAGACTACGAGCAGTACTTC.

The chain is built from TRBV19 and TRBJ2-3, with D maybe TRBD2 (6 bases). V was cut by 3 bases and J by 3 bases, with 10 bases left in between. Germline V gene lookup returns CDR1 LNHDA and CDR2 SQIVND (reference sequence). The CDR3 loop spans 14 amino acids. The CDR3 sequence is CASSMVSGTDTQYF. CDR3 nucleotides: TGTGCCAGTAGTATGGTAAGCGGGACAGATACGCAGTATTTT.